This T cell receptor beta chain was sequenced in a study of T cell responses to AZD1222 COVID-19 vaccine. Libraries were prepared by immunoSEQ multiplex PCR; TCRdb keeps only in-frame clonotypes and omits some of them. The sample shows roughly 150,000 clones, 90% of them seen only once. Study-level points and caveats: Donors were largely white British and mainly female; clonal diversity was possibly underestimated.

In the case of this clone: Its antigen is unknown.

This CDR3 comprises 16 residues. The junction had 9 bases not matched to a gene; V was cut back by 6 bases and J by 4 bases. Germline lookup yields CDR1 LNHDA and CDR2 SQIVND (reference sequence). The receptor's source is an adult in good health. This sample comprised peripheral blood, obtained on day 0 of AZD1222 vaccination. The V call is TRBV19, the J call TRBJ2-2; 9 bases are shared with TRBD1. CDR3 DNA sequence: TGTGCCAGTAGATCGGACAGGGGACCTCTCACCGGGGAGCTGTTTTTT. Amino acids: CASRSDRGPLTGELFF.